The 22 T cell receptor beta chains reported below all come from one sample, sequenced in a study of CD8+ T cells in alopecia areata. Sequencing used cDNA as its template, made by extracting RNA and reverse transcribing it. TCRdb keeps only in-frame clones here, not all; method: immunoSEQ multiplex PCR. Of about 200,000 clones in the sample, about two fifths were seen once. The treatment here: oral pan-JAK inhibitor, 5-10 mg twice daily. The sequencing used CD4+ T cells sorted from blood, collected at approximately week 34, from a patient treated with tofacitinib. These TCRs come from a human donor with alopecia areata.

J is TRBJ1-5 and V is TRBV19; 9 bases are a match to TRBD1. The CDR3 covers 12 residues. Trimming took 8 bases from V and 13 from J; bases not matched to a gene: 9. Germline CDR1 is LNHDA and CDR2 is SQIVND (reference sequence). DNA for the CDR3: TGTGCCAGTTCAGGGTGGGACAGGGAACAGCATTTT. It is translated as CASSGWDREQHF.

This clone was observed a few times. The chain combines TRBV6-6 with TRBJ2-3; possibly TRBD1 for D (6 bases). Germline V gives CDR1 MNHNY, CDR2 SVGAGI (reference sequence). The V gene lost 6 bases and the J gene lost 0 bases, with 10 bases spanning the gap. The CDR3 has 14 amino acids. CDR3 in DNA: TGTGCCAGCAGCCTACAGGGAAGCACAGATACGCAGTATTTT. Its translation: CASSLQGSTDTQYF.

This clone was seen more than once but under ten times. The chain has TRBV6-5 and TRBJ1-1; perhaps TRBD1 as D (6 bases). This CDR3 comprises 13 residues. Germline loops: CDR1 MNHEY, CDR2 SVGAGI. V lost 6 bases, J lost 4 bases, and 12 bases lay in between. CDR3 sequence: CASSSQGPTEAFF. The CDR3 bases are TGTGCCAGCAGCTCACAGGGACCCACTGAAGCTTTCTTT.

This chain connects TRBV30 to TRBJ2-4, with 11 bases that match TRBD1. V was pared by 3 bases and J by 1 base, with 2 bases of the junction left unmatched. The CDR3 is made up of 15 amino acids. CDR1 GTSNPN and CDR2 SVGIG come from the germline V gene (reference sequence). CDR3 in amino acids: CAWRDRGRAKNIQYF. The DNA for the CDR3 is TGTGCCTGGAGGGACAGGGGGCGGGCCAAAAACATTCAGTACTTC.

This chain links TRBV20-1 with TRBJ1-1; no clear D. Germline V CDR1 and CDR2: DFQATT, SNEGSKA (reference sequence). This CDR3 region has 11 residues. CDR3 DNA: TGCAGCCCGAGGGATGGGACTGAAGCTTTCTTT. The encoded protein is CSPRDGTEAFF.

V usage is TRBV30 and J usage is TRBJ1-5; weak D call: TRBD1 (6 bases). The length of the CDR3 is 13 residues. Trimming took off 6 bases at V and 5 bases at J, with 14 bases between the two ends. Germline V lookup: CDR1 GTSNPN, CDR2 SVGIG (reference sequence). CDR3 DNA: TGTGCCTGCGCGGGACAAGGGGATCAGCCCCAGCATTTT. Amino acid sequence: CACAGQGDQPQHF. The complete variable domain, with remaining parts taken from reference TRBV30 and TRBJ1-5, reads SQTIHQWPATLVQPVGSPLSLECTVEGTSNPNLYWYRQAAGRGLQLLFYSVGIGQISSEVPQNLSASRPQDRQFILSSKKLLLSDSGFYLCACAGQGDQPQHFGDGTRLSIL.

This clone has more than one count but fewer than ten. The junction does not match germline at one end; this may be a read error. This sequence joins TRBV6-5 and TRBJ2-7; 9 bases line up with TRBD1. Looked up from germline, CDR1 is MNHEY and CDR2 is SVGAGI. The CDR3 spans 14 residues. The DNA of the CDR3 is TGTGCCATCAGTGGGCCGGGACAGGGTTACGAGCAGTACTTC. Protein: CAISGPGQGYEQYF.

The V and J genes are TRBV30 and TRBJ1-2; D is possibly TRBD1 (6 bases). This CDR3 is 13 amino acids long. Trimming pared 0 bases from V and 6 bases from J, leaving 11 bases between. The germline V gene encodes CDR1 GTSNPN and CDR2 SVGIG (reference sequence). CDR3 protein: CAWSVLQGNGYTF. CDR3 DNA sequence: TGTGCCTGGAGTGTCCTACAGGGAAATGGCTACACCTTC.

Turning to this clone: This probably arose from a read error, given a far larger clone one base away. Other DNA sequences in this specimen translate into the identical CDR3. This sequence joins TRBV6-5 and TRBJ2-1; no clear D. The germline V and J ends were trimmed by 7 bases and 0 bases, with 1 base remaining between them. The CDR3 extends over 11 amino acids. CDR1 is MNHEY, CDR2 SVGAGI, per germline. CDR3 amino acids: CASTSYNEQFF. Written as DNA, the CDR3 is TGTGCCAGCACCTCCTACAATGAGCAGTTCTTC.

The V call is TRBV12-5, the J call TRBJ2-6; possibly TRBD2 for D (5 bases). The length of the CDR3 is 16 residues. Germline V gene data show CDR1 as LGHNT and CDR2 as FRNRAP. The V end was cut by 2 bases, the J end by 2 bases, with 10 bases between. Written as DNA, the CDR3 is TGTGCTAGTGGTTTGTGGGCGCGGGCTGGGGCCAACGTCCTGACTTTC. Its translation: CASGLWARAGANVLTF.

CDR3 sequence reads: CASSSGDYNYNEQFF. CDR3 nucleotides: TGTGCCAGCAGCTCAGGGGACTACAACTACAATGAGCAGTTCTTC. The chain links TRBV9 to TRBJ2-1; a possible D gene is TRBD2 (7 bases). The ends were cut back, 4 bases at V and 3 bases at J, with 14 bases in the middle. Germline V gene lookup returns CDR1 SGDLS and CDR2 YYNGEE. The CDR3 has 15 residues.

This clone was recorded a few times. The chain couples TRBV28 to TRBJ2-7; D gene uncertain. Germline V gene data show CDR1 as MDHEN and CDR2 as SYDVKM. The CDR3 covers 10 residues. The V and J ends lost 6 bases and 7 bases respectively, with 7 bases between them. CDR3 sequence: CASRNREQYF. The CDR3 bases are TGTGCCAGCAGGAATCGGGAGCAGTACTTC.

The chain recombines TRBV5-1 with TRBJ1-3; weak D call: TRBD1 (5 bases). This CDR3 has 15 amino acids. V lost 0 bases and J lost 4, with 11 bases in between. CDR1 is SGHRS, CDR2 YFSETQ, per germline. CDR3 in amino acids: CASSLEWDQGNTIYF. The CDR3 nucleotides read TGCGCCAGCAGCTTGGAGTGGGACCAAGGAAACACCATATATTTT.

The chain couples TRBV6-5 to TRBJ2-3; D may be TRBD2 (5 bases). The CDR3 sequence is 16 residues long. Looked up from germline, CDR1 is MNHEY and CDR2 is SVGAGI. V lost 0 bases and J lost 6, with 16 bases in between. The CDR3 region has the DNA TGTGCCAGCAGTTACTCGCGGGCTAGCACTGTGGATACGCAGTATTTT. This codes for CASSYSRASTVDTQYF.

In its sample, this clone was seen a few times. The gene calls are TRBV7-2 and TRBJ2-2; TRBD1 aligns across 7 bases. The CDR3 loop spans 14 amino acids. Germline assignment: CDR1 SGHTA and CDR2 FQGNSA. V gave up 3 bases and J gave up 5 bases; unmatched junction bases: 3. In nucleotides, the CDR3 is TGTGCCAGCAGCTTGGACAGGCGAACCGGGGAGCTGTTTTTT. Protein product: CASSLDRRTGELFF.

This clone was counted a single time. This chain joins TRBV30 and TRBJ2-1; D is unclear. Trimming cost V 0 bases and J 1 base, with 7 bases left between them. Germline CDR1 reads GTSNPN; CDR2 reads SVGIG (reference sequence). There are 14 residues in the CDR3. The CDR3 sequence: CAWSVSGSYNEQFF. The CDR3 DNA reads TGTGCCTGGAGTGTATCCGGGTCCTACAATGAGCAGTTCTTC.

The genes are TRBV6-6 and TRBJ1-4; D might be TRBD1 (5 bases). The V end lost 8 bases, the J end lost 10 bases, and 11 bases lay between the germline ends. CDR1 and CDR2 (germline): MNHNY, SVGAGI (reference sequence). The length of the CDR3 is 11 residues. CDR3 residues: CASLTGGKLFF. As DNA, the CDR3 is TGTGCCAGCCTAACCGGGGGAAAACTGTTTTTT.

This sequence joins TRBV29-1 and TRBJ1-3, with 7 nucleotides matching TRBD1. The trim removed 6 bases at V and 3 bases at J, leaving 2 bases unmatched. The CDR3 length is 12 residues. Germline assignment: CDR1 SQVTM and CDR2 ANQGSEA. The CDR3 nucleotides are TGCAGCGTCGCAGGGGGTGGAAACACCATATATTTT. Its translation is CSVAGGGNTIYF.

V is TRBV18 and J is TRBJ2-1, with 11 bases matching TRBD1. This CDR3 has 14 amino acids. Per the germline V gene, CDR1 is KGHSH and CDR2 is LQKENI. The junction had 0 bases not matched to a gene; V was cut back by 1 base and J by 7 bases. CDR3 amino acids: CASSPRDRGNEQFF. The CDR3 DNA is TGTGCCAGCTCACCACGGGACAGGGGGAATGAGCAGTTCTTC.

J is TRBJ1-2 and V is TRBV7-9, with D tentatively TRBD1 (6 bases). The CDR3 covers 17 residues. Trimming shortened V by 5 bases and J by 5 bases, and 24 bases separated the two germline ends. The V gene's germline CDR1 is SEHNR and CDR2 FQNEAQ (reference sequence). CDR3 protein: CASSHGTTFLPLYGYTF. CDR3 bases: TGTGCCAGCAGCCATGGGACAACCTTCCTCCCCCTTTATGGCTACACCTTC.

CDR3 amino acids: CSVVAGGAEAFF. CDR3 in DNA: TGCAGCGTTGTAGCCGGGGGTGCGGAAGCTTTCTTT. The gene calls are TRBV29-1 and TRBJ1-1; maybe TRBD1 (5 bases). The germline V and J ends were trimmed by 4 bases and 8 bases, with 14 bases remaining between them. This CDR3 contains 12 residues. Germline lookup yields CDR1 SQVTM and CDR2 ANQGSEA. Together with reference TRBV29-1 and TRBJ1-1, the CDR3 gives the full variable domain: SAVISQKPSRDICQRGTSLTIQCQVDSQVTMMFWYRQQPGQSLTLIATANQGSEATYESGFVIDKFPISRPNLTFSTLTVSNMSPEDSSIYLCSVVAGGAEAFFGQGTRLTVV.

The CDR3 DNA reads TGTGCCAGCAGCGTTGGGACCTCTTCCTACTATGGCTACACCTTC. It codes for CASSVGTSSYYGYTF. The chain carries TRBV9 and TRBJ1-2, with D possibly being TRBD1 (5 bases). Germline V gene sequence: CDR1 SGDLS, CDR2 YYNGEE. The germline V and J ends were trimmed by 2 bases and 3 bases, with 14 bases remaining between them. The CDR3 is made up of 15 amino acids. The full variable domain, its missing parts supplied by reference TRBV9 and TRBJ1-2, is DSGVTQTPKHLITATGQRVTLRCSPRSGDLSVYWYQQSLDQGLQFLIQYYNGEERAKGNILERFSAQQFPDLHSELNLSSLELGDSALYFCASSVGTSSYYGYTFGSGTRLTVV.